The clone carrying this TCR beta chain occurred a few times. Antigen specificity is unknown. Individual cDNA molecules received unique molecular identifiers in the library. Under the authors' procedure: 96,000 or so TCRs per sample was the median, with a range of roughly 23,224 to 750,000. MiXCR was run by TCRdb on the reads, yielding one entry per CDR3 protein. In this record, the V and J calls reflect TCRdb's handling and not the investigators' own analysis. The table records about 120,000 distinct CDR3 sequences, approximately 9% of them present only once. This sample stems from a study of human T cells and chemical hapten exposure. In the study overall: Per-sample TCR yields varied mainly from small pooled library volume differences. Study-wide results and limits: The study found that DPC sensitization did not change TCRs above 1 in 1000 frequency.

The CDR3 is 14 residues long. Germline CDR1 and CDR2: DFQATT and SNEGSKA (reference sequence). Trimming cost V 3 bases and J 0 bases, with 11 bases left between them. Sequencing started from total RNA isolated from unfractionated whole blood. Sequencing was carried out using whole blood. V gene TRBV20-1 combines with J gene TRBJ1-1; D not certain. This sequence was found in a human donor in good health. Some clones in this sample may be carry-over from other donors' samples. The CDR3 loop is CSARMAPLNTEAFF. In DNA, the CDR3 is TGCAGTGCTAGGATGGCACCACTGAACACTGAAGCTTTCTTT.